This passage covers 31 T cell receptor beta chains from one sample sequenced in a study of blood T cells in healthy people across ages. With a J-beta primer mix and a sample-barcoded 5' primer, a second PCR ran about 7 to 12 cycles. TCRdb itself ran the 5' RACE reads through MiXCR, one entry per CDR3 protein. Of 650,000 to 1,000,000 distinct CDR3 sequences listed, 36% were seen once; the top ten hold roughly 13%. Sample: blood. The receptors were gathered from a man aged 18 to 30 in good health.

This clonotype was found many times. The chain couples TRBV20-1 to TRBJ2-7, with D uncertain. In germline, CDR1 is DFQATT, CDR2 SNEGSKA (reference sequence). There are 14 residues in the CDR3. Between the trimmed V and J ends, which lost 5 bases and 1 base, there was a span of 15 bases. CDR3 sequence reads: CSAQPAEKSYEQYF. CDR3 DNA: TGCAGTGCTCAGCCGGCGGAGAAATCCTACGAGCAGTACTTC.

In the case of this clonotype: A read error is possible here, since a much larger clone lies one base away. CDR3 in amino acids: CASSGPGPFYNEQFF. The CDR3 DNA reads as TGTGCCAGCAGCGGACCGGGACCCTTCTACAATGAGCAGTTCTTC. This rearrangement joins TRBV7-2 to TRBJ2-1, with D perhaps being TRBD1 or TRBD2 (5 bases each). This CDR3 spans 15 amino acids. In germline, CDR1 is SGHTA, CDR2 FQGNSA. V lost 5 bases, J lost 3 bases, and 14 bases lay in between.

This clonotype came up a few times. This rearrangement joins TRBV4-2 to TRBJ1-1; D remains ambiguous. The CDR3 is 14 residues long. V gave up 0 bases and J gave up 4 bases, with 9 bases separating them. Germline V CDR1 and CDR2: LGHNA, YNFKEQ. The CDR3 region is CASSQDMVGTEAFF. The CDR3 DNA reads TGTGCCAGCAGCCAAGATATGGTAGGCACTGAAGCTTTCTTT.

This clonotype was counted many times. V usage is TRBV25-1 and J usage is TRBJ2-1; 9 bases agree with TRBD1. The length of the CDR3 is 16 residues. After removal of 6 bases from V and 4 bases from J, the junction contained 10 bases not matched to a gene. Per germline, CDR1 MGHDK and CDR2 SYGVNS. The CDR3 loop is CASRGRDREPYNEQFF. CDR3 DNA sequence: TGTGCCAGCAGGGGGAGGGACAGGGAACCTTACAATGAGCAGTTCTTC.

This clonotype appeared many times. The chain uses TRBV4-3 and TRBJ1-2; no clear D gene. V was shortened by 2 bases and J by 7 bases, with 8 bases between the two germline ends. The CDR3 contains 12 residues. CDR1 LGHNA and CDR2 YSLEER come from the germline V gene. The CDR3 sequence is CASSQPDTGYTF. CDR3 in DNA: TGCGCCAGCAGCCAACCCGACACTGGCTACACCTTC.

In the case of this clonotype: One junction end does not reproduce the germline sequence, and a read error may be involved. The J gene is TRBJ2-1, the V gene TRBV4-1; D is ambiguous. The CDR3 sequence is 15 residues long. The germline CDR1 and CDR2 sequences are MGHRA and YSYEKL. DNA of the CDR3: TGCGCCAGCAGCCAAGTGCGGTTTGAAAACAATAAGCAGTTCTTC. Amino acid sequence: CASSQVRFENNKQFF.

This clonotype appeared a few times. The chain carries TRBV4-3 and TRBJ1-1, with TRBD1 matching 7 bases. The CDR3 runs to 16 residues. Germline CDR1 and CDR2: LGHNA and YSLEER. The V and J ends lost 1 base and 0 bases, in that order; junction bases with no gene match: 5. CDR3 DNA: TGCGCCAGCAGCCAAGCGGGACAGCTAATGAACACTGAAGCTTTCTTT. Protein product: CASSQAGQLMNTEAFF.

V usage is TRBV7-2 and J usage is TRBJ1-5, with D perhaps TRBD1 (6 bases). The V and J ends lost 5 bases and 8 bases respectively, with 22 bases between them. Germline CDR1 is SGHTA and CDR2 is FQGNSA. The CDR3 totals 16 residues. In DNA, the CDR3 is TGTGCCAGCAGCCTCCTCCGGGACATAGACCCAAAGCCCCAGCATTTT. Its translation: CASSLLRDIDPKPQHF.

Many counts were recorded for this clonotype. CDR3 in DNA: TGTGCCAGCAGTTCCACAGGATACCAAGAGACCCAGTACTTC. Protein sequence: CASSSTGYQETQYF. The rearrangement joins TRBV12-3 or TRBV12-4 to TRBJ2-5; weak D call: TRBD1 (5 bases). V was cut by 4 bases and J by 0 bases, with 9 bases left in between. The CDR3 totals 14 residues.

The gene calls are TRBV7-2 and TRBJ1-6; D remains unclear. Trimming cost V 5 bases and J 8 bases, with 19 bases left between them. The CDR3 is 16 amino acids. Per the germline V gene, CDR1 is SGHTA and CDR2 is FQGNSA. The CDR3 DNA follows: TGTGCCAGCAGCCGAACGTGGGGAAGACGGGATTCACCCCTCCACTTT. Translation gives CASSRTWGRRDSPLHF.

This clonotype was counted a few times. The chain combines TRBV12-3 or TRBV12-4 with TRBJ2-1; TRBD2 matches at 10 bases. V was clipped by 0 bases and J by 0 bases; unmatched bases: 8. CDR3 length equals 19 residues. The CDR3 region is CASSLAGLAGAFSYNEQFF. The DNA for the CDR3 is TGTGCCAGCAGTTTAGCGGGGCTAGCGGGGGCCTTCTCCTACAATGAGCAGTTCTTC.

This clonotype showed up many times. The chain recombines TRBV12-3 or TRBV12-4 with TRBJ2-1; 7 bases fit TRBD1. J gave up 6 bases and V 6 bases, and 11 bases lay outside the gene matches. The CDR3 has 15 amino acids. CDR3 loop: CASRPDRVLTNEQFF. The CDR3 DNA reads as TGTGCCAGCAGACCCGACAGGGTACTAACCAATGAGCAGTTCTTC.

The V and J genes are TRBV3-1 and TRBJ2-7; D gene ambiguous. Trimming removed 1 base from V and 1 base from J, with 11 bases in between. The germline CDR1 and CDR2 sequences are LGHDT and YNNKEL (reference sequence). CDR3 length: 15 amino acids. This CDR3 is CASSQALRVSYEQYF. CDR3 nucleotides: TGTGCCAGCAGCCAAGCGCTAAGGGTATCCTACGAGCAGTACTTC.

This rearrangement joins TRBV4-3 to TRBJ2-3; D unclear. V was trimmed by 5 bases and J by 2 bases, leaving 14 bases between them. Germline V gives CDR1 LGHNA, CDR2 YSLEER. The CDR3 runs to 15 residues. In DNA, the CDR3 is TGCGCCAGCAGCGCACGACTCCCTTCCACAGATACGCAGTATTTT. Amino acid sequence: CASSARLPSTDTQYF.

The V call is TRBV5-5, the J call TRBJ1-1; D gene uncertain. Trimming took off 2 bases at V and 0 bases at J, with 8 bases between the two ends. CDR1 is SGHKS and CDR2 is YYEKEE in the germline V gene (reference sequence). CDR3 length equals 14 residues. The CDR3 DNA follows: TGTGCCAGCAGCTTCAGCCCGATGAACACTGAAGCTTTCTTT. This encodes CASSFSPMNTEAFF.

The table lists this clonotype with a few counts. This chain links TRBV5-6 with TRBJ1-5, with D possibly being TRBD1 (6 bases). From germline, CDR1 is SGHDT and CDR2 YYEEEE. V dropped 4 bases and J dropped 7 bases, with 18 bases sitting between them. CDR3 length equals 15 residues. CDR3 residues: CASSPGTGARQPQHF. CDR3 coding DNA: TGTGCCAGCAGCCCCGGAACGGGGGCAAGGCAGCCCCAGCATTTT.

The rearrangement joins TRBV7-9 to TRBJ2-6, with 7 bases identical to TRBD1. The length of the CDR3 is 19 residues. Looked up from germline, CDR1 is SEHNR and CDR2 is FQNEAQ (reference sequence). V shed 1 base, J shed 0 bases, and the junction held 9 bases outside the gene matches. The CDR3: CASSLEWGQSNSGANVLTF. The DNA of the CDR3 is TGTGCCAGCAGCTTAGAGTGGGGACAGAGTAACTCTGGGGCCAACGTCCTGACTTTC.

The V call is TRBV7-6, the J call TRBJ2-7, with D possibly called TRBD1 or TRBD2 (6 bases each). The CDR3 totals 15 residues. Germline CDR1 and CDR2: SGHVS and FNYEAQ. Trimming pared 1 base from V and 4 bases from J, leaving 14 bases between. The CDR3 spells CASSLVQGGSYEQYF. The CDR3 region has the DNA TGTGCCAGCAGCTTAGTACAGGGAGGAAGTTACGAGCAGTACTTC.

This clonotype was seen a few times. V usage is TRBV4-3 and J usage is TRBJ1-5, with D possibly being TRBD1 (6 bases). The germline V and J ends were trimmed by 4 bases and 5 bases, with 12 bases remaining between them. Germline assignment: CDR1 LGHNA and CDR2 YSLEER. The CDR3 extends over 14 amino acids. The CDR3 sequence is CASSLGQRDQPQHF. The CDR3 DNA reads TGCGCCAGCAGCCTAGGACAGCGAGATCAGCCCCAGCATTTT.

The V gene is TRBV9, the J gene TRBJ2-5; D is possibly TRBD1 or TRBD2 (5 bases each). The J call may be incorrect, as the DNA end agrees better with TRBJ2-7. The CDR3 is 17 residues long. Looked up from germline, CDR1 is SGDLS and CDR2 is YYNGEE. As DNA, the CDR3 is TGTGCCAGCAGCGTAGACGGGGACCCGAGGACGGATTACGAGCAGTACTTC. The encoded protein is CASSVDGDPRTDYEQYF.

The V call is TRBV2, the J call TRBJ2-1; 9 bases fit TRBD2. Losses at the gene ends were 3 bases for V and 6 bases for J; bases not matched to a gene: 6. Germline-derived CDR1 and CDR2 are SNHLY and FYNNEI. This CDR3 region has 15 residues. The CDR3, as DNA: TGTGCCAGCAGTGAGGGTCTAGCGGGGCGCAATGAGCAGTTCTTC. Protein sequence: CASSEGLAGRNEQFF.

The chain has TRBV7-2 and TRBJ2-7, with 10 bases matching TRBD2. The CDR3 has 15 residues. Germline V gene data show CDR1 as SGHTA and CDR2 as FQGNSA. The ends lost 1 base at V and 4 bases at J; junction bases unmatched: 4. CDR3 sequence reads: CASSLVSSGSYEQYF. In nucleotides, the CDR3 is TGTGCCAGCAGCTTAGTCTCTAGCGGGAGTTACGAGCAGTACTTC.

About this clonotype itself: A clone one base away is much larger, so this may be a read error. This chain's CDR3 is CSTTDTTDTQYF. CDR3 in DNA: TGCAGCACGACCGACACCACAGATACGCAGTATTTT. The chain is built from TRBV29-1 and TRBJ2-3; D ambiguous. The CDR3 runs 12 residues. Germline CDR1 reads SQVTM; CDR2 reads ANQGSEA. Trimming left V 8 bases short and J 2 bases short, with 11 bases between.

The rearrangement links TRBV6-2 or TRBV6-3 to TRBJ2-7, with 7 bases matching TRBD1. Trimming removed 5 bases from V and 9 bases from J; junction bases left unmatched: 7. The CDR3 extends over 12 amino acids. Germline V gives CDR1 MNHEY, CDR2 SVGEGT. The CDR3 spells CASSQDRVRQYF. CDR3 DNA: TGTGCCAGCAGTCAAGACAGGGTAAGGCAGTACTTC.

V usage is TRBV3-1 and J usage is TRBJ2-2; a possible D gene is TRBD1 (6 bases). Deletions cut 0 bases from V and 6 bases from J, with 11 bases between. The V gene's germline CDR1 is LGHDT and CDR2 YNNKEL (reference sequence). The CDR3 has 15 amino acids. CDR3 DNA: TGTGCCAGCAGCCAAGATACCAGGGGCCCCGGGGAGCTGTTTTTT. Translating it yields CASSQDTRGPGELFF.

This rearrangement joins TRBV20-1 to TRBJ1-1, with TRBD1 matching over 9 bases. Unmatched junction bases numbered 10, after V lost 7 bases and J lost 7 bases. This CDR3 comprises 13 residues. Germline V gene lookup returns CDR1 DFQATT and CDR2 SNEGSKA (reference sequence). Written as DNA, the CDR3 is TGCAGTGTCCCGGGACAGGGTCATGGTGAAGCTTTCTTT. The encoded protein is CSVPGQGHGEAFF.

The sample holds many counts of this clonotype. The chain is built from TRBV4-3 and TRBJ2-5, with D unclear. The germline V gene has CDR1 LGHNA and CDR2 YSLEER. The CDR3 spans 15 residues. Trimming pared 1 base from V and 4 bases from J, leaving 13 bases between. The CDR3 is CASSQGRRGPETQYF. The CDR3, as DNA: TGCGCCAGCAGCCAAGGACGGCGAGGACCAGAGACCCAGTACTTC.

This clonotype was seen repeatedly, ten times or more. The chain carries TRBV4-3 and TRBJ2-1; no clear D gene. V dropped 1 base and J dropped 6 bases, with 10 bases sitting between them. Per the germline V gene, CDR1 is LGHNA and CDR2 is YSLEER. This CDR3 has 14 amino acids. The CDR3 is CASSQAGLGNEQFF. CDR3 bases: TGCGCCAGCAGCCAAGCGGGTTTGGGCAATGAGCAGTTCTTC.

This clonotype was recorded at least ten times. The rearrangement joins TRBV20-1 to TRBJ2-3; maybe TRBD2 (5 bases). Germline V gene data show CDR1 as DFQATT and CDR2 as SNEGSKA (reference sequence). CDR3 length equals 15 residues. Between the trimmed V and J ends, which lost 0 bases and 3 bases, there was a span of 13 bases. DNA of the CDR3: TGCAGTGCTAGAGATCCAAATACTAGTACAGATACGCAGTATTTT. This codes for CSARDPNTSTDTQYF.

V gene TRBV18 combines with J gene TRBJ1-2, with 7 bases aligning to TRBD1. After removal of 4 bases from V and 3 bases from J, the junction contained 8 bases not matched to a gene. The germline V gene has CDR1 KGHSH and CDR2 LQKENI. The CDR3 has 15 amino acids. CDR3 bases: TGTGCCAGCTCACTACAGGGGAACTTTGACTATGGCTACACCTTC. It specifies CASSLQGNFDYGYTF.

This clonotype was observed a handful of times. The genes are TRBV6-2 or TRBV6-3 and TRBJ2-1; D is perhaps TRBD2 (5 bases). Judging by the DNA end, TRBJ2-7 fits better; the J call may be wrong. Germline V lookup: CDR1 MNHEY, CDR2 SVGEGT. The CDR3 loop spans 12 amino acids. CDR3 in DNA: TGTGCCAGCAGTTGGGAGTACAATGAGCAGTACTTC. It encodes CASSWEYNEQYF.